This TCR beta chain is from a study of blood T cell repertoires in COVID-19. Across the whole study: Whether acute or convalescent, the COVID-19 samples came from the United States, Italy and Spain. PBMCs, B-cell-depleted T cells, or T cells were the source of the cDNA or gDNA that made up the material.

The V gene lost 5 bases and the J gene lost 1 base, with 14 bases spanning the gap. Germline V gene lookup returns CDR1 MNHEY and CDR2 SVGAGI. CDR3 length: 15 amino acids. Produced via immunoSEQ multiplex PCR; TCRdb's table is partial and in-frame only. This table holds 200,000 to 300,000 clones, 85% to 95% found once. This receptor was identified in a man aged 25-45 years with COVID-19, enrolled during active disease. The chain is built from TRBV6-5 and TRBJ2-5; D might be TRBD2 (6 bases). Sample: peripheral blood. The CDR3 region is CASSRSGTLQETQYF. Written as DNA, the CDR3 is TGTGCCAGCAGTCGCTCCGGGACTCTCCAAGAGACCCAGTACTTC.